Sequencing of this TCR beta chain was carried out in a study of blood T cell repertoires in COVID-19. The wider study: T cells, B-cell-depleted T cells, or PBMCs provided the cDNA or gDNA that served as material.

J gave up 3 bases and V 8 bases, and 20 bases lay outside the gene matches. Germline values: CDR1 MNHEY, CDR2 SMNVEV (reference sequence). The CDR3 runs 19 residues. Profiling relied on immunoSEQ multiplex PCR, and the TCRdb table lists in-frame clones only, not all of them. The data contain approximately 310,000 clones, less than 85% of them singletons. The source is a woman aged 30 to 39 who had been exposed to COVID-19. The sequencing sample was made of PBMCs or T cells enriched from blood (not recorded which). The genes are TRBV27 and TRBJ2-4; 9 bases line up with TRBD1. CDR3 in amino acids: CASFKGGQGPIYGKNIQYF. CDR3 coding DNA: TGTGCCAGCTTTAAAGGGGGACAGGGCCCCATCTACGGCAAAAACATTCAGTACTTC.